This T cell receptor beta chain was recovered during a study of cytomegalovirus exposure and HLA in healthy donors. Turning to the study itself: Previous work identified around 120 million unique TCR beta sequences from 150 million to 200 million T cells.

Study-wide findings and caveats: Cytomegalovirus-associated TCR beta chains were listed, numbering some 180. Links to common viral pathogens appeared, in a later analysis, for several of the most significant clusters.

For this clone: As yet, its antigen is unknown.

The CDR3 has 20 residues. Trimming removed 4 bases from V and 0 bases from J; junction bases left unmatched: 17. Germline values: CDR1 MGHRA, CDR2 YSYEKL. PCR amplification relied on 60 Vbeta primers (plus 13 Jbeta primers). In the original workflow: A follow-up analysis tallied some 80 million unique TCR beta chains, roughly 11 million shared. Generated by immunoSEQ multiplex PCR, the TCRdb table keeps only in-frame clones and is missing some. V, J and clone size were drawn from that table, and D and trimming were deduced from the DNA. The data contain 150,000 to 200,000 clones, roughly 80% of them singletons.

Sequenced sample: PBMCs. The J gene is TRBJ1-3, the V gene TRBV4-1; 8 positions match TRBD1. This clonotype was obtained from a woman aged 25 to 39 in good health and CMV-seronegative. CDR3 nucleotides: TGCGCCAGCAGCCGGGAGGAGGGGGGGACAGGCGACGTCTCTGGAAACACCATATATTTT. This codes for CASSREEGGTGDVSGNTIYF.